Shown below are 9 T cell receptor beta chains from a single sample sequenced in a study of T cells in Graves' hyperthyroidism and ophthalmopathy. TCR beta CDR3 sequences were amplified from RNA transcripts. HTBI primers were used for first-round RT-PCR of the TCR CDR3. TCRdb analysed the multiplex PCR reads with MiXCR anew, one entry per CDR3 protein. The sample yields about 560,000 distinct CDR3 sequences, 35% to 55% seen once. Source material: peripheral blood or thyroid tissue (not recorded which). These receptors all come from a woman younger than 30 with Graves' hyperthyroidism.

V and J are TRBV25-1 and TRBJ1-2; TRBD1 aligns across 9 bases. CDR3 length equals 13 residues. The germline gives CDR1 MGHDK, CDR2 SYGVNS. The CDR3 protein is CADRGAQNYGYTF. CDR3 nucleotides: TGTGCTGACAGGGGGGCGCAGAACTATGGCTACACCTTC.

This chain connects TRBV7-9 to TRBJ1-3; D may be TRBD1 (5 bases). Per germline, CDR1 SEHNR and CDR2 FQNEAQ (reference sequence). The V gene lost 9 bases and the J gene lost 0 bases, with 9 bases spanning the gap. This CDR3 contains 13 residues. The CDR3 loop reads CASRGDSGNTIYF. In DNA form, the CDR3 reads TGTGCCAGTCGGGGGGACTCTGGAAACACCATATATTTT.

This clonotype turned up a few times. The chain links TRBV7-2 to TRBJ1-3, with 7 nucleotides matching TRBD1. V trimming: 6 bases; J trimming: 1 base; junction bases outside the gene matches: 12. Per germline, CDR1 SGHTA and CDR2 FQGNSA. The CDR3 loop spans 17 amino acids. The CDR3 is CASSLRTGQRSGNTIYF. For the CDR3, the DNA is TGTGCCAGCAGTCTTAGGACGGGACAGAGATCTGGAAACACCATATATTTT.

This clonotype was seen only a few times. This CDR3 reads CASSVTWGTYEQYF. CDR3 in DNA: TGTGCCAGCAGCGTAACCTGGGGCACCTACGAGCAGTACTTC. This rearrangement joins TRBV9 to TRBJ2-7; D is possibly TRBD1 (5 bases). From germline, CDR1 is SGDLS and CDR2 YYNGEE. This CDR3 contains 14 residues. V was trimmed by 1 base and J by 2 bases, leaving 10 bases between them.

This clonotype has only one observation. This may be a read error: a much more frequent sequence differs by one nucleotide. This chain links TRBV29-1 with TRBJ1-2; D not certain. The germline gives CDR1 SQVTM, CDR2 ANQGSEA. This CDR3 spans 13 amino acids. CDR3 coding DNA: TGCAGCGTTGAAGATCTACGGCCCTATGGCTACGCCTTC. Its translation is CSVEDLRPYGYAF.

The J gene is TRBJ1-5, the V gene TRBV7-8; D is possibly TRBD1 (5 bases). This CDR3 has 13 amino acids. The V and J ends lost 11 bases and 5 bases respectively, with 16 bases between them. Per the germline V gene, CDR1 is SGHVS and CDR2 is FQNEAQ. The CDR3 DNA follows: TGTGCCTGGAGTTTCAGGGCTCATCAGCCCCAGCATTTT. Its protein product is CAWSFRAHQPQHF.

V usage is TRBV19 and J usage is TRBJ1-4; D is possibly TRBD1 (5 bases). The V end was cut by 6 bases, the J end by 5 bases, with 16 bases between. Germline V gene lookup returns CDR1 LNHDA and CDR2 SQIVND (reference sequence). The CDR3 contains 15 residues. The CDR3 nucleotides read TGTGCCAGTAGAATGCCGGGACGTGGGAATGAAAAACTGTTTTTT. Amino acid sequence: CASRMPGRGNEKLFF.

The chain combines TRBV29-1 with TRBJ1-1, with 9 nucleotides matching TRBD1. CDR1 and CDR2 (germline): SQVTM, ANQGSEA. V lost 4 bases, J lost 5 bases, and 5 bases stayed unmatched. The CDR3 is made up of 13 amino acids. CDR3 amino acids: CSVVGTGKTEAFF. The DNA for the CDR3 is TGCAGCGTTGTGGGGACAGGGAAGACTGAAGCTTTCTTT. Filled out from reference TRBV29-1 and TRBJ1-1, the complete variable domain reads SAVISQKPSRDICQRGTSLTIQCQVDSQVTMMFWYRQQPGQSLTLIATANQGSEATYESGFVIDKFPISRPNLTFSTLTVSNMSPEDSSIYLCSVVGTGKTEAFFGQGTRLTVV.

This clonotype was detected ten times or more. This sequence joins TRBV7-2 and TRBJ1-5; D remains ambiguous. The CDR3 spans 12 residues. V shed 5 bases and J shed 6 bases, with 8 bases lying between them. Looked up from germline, CDR1 is SGHTA and CDR2 is FQGNSA. The CDR3 here is CASSQDAQPQHF. For the CDR3, the DNA is TGTGCCAGCAGCCAGGACGCTCAGCCCCAGCATTTT.